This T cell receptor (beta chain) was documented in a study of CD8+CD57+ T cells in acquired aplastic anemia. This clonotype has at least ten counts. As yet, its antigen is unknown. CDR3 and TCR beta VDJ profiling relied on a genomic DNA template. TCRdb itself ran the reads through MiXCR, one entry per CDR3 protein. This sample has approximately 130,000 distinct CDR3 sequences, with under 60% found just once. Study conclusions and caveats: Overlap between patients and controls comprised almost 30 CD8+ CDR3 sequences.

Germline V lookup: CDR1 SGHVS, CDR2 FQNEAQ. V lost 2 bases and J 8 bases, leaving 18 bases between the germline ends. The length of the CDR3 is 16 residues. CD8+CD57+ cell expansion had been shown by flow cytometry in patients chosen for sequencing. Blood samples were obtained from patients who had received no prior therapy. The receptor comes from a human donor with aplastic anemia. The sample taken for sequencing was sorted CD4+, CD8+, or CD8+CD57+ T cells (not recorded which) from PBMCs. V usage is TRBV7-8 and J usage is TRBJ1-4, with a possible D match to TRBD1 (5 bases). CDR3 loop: CASSLNRGATGEKLFF. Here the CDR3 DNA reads TGTGCCAGCAGCTTAAATCGCGGGGCGACGGGGGAAAAACTGTTTTTT.